This paragraph covers one T cell receptor (beta chain) sequence. Its specificity is not known. This sample was taken from a study of cytotoxic CD8 clonotypes in ibrutinib-treated CLL. Study details: After a median roughly 12 months on treatment (6 to 36), response samples were drawn. General observations from the study: Patients showed higher baseline clonality than age-matched healthy donors, and it tracked circulating CD8+ T-cell counts.

Some clones are missing from TCRdb's copy, which holds only in-frame ones; the method was immunoSEQ multiplex PCR. Here the sample spans 250,000 or so clones, roughly 74% being singletons. V lost 4 bases, J lost 2 bases, and 15 bases lay in between. CDR3 length: 15 residues. In germline, CDR1 is SGHTA, CDR2 FQGTGA. The specimen comprised PBMCs, sampled after 24 months of ibrutinib treatment. The receptor was derived from a human donor with chronic lymphocytic leukemia. This sequence joins TRBV7-3 and TRBJ2-7; D not certain. The CDR3 DNA sequence: TGTGCCAGCAGCTCGACGGGTGACGGAACCTACGAGCAGTACTTC. Translated, it gives CASSSTGDGTYEQYF.